This T cell receptor (beta chain) was sequenced in a study of T cells after posttransplantation cyclophosphamide (dated by TCRdb to the mid-2010s). For the wider study: The study tracked T cell repertoire reconstitution by TRB sequencing after myeloablative bone marrow transplantation using posttransplantation cyclophosphamide as GVHD prophylaxis. Samples from 35 PTCy-treated patients, along with samples from some 17 of their related bone marrow donors, underwent antigen receptor sequencing. Blood from all 30 or so PTCy patients with 1-year posttransplant specimens was subjected to TRB sequencing. Up to roughly 3 additional blood samples from 2 to 5.2 years after transplant were also TRB-sequenced in 3 patients, as was pretransplant blood from a handful of patients. TRA and TRB clonality were tightly correlated in roughly ten samples, so subsequent TCR analyses focused on TRB only. Public TRB sequences were searched against a database of over 3,000 sequences associated with responses to pathogens, tumor antigens, self-antigens and alloantigens.

Naive T cells were defined as viable CD3+CD4+ or CD3+CD8+ cells that were CCR7+CD45RA+CD45RO-CD95-CD27+CD28+. Peripheral blood samples were provided by related bone marrow donors on the day of marrow donation. Mononuclear cells from peripheral blood and bone marrow were separated by Ficoll-Hypaque density centrifugation and then cryopreserved. CD4+ and CD8+ T cells, including naive and memory subsets, were sorted by FACS on a FACSAria II. TRB sequencing used genomic DNA with the immunoSEQ assay at survey resolution or the hsTCRB kit. On the study's bioinformatics: The immunoSEQ software handled the initial read processing, while the LymphoSeq R package was used for the repertoire analyses. Clonality was calculated as 1 minus normalized Shannon entropy, and the Gini coefficient was also calculated for each TRB dataset. To infer phenotypes in unsorted samples, TRB sequences from sorted subsets of the recipient or donor were mapped onto the unsorted samples of the same recipient. This immuneACCESS table, as held by TCRdb, lists in-frame sequences with V and J called but not all clones. Of the missing ones, under half trace to an unresolved V gene in checked studies; the others have no known cause. The V and J calls and the clone size are those of that table, but D and trimming were determined from the DNA. This sample holds roughly 20,000 clones; over 95% were observed only once. The top ten clones comprise under 0.2% of the sample.

Here is what the overall study found, with its caveats: Donor-recipient similarity was low at 1-2 months but increased during the first year, and donor CD8+ memory clones often dominated later blood repertoires. Across 35 to 45 patients, TRB clonality was highly associated with recipient CMV seropositivity and CMV reactivation, and diversity in PTCy patients was similar to diversity in CNI/methotrexate controls. The TRB repertoires of T cells infiltrating skin or the GI tract showed only limited overlap with the TRB repertoires found in blood.

Comment on this clone: Its antigen remains undetermined. Base qualities are missing; no much larger clone stands one base away.

The junction shows trimming of 5 bases on V and 3 bases on J, and the gene matches do not reach 3 bases of it. CDR1 and CDR2 are drawn from the germline V gene: SGHNT, YENEEA. The CDR3, cysteine through phenylalanine, is 15 amino acids long. Only CDR3 DNA remains: 45 bases, in frame from the first base. Sequenced: naive CD4+ T cells sorted from PBMCs. The sequence derives from a man aged 35-49 years in good health, CMV-negative, and a related stem cell transplant donor. The sequence is built from TRBV11-3 and TRBJ2-6; 8 middle bases align to TRBD2. The nucleotide sequence is given as TGTGCCAGCAGCCCGGGGGGGCTTGGGGCCAACGTCCTGACTTTC. This gives the protein CASSPGGLGANVLTF.